This entry describes one TCR beta chain. Its matching antigen is unknown. The sample is drawn from a study of cytomegalovirus exposure and HLA in healthy donors. Primers included in the PCR were 60 Vbeta and 13 Jbeta primers. The method was immunoSEQ multiplex PCR; TCRdb's version includes in-frame clones alone and lacks a portion of them. The repertoire consists of over 150,000 clones, with around 75% occurring once and the leading ten covering more than 1.2%. Overall study findings and caveats: Reportedly, diagnosis of cytomegalovirus status by the classifier showed high specificity and sensitivity. The likely origin of a cluster of highly shared sequence variants was a sequencing artifact. CMV antigen specificity was confirmed in vitro for three CMV-associated chains. Earlier findings revealed that most TCR beta V segments proved productive either about 90% or about 30% of the time.

The receptor was isolated from a young man in good health and CMV-seronegative. Sample: PBMCs.

For the CDR3, the DNA is TGTGCCTGGAGTCGGAAAACTTTTGTCGTCGGGAAACTGTTTTTT. It codes for CAWSRKTFVVGKLFF. The chain is built from TRBV30 and TRBJ1-4; D gene unclear. Germline V gene sequence: CDR1 GTSNPN, CDR2 SVGIG (reference sequence). Trimming cost V 2 bases and J 11 bases, with 21 bases left between them. This CDR3 spans 15 amino acids.